This TCR beta chain was sequenced for a study of cytomegalovirus exposure and HLA in healthy donors. It was with 60 Vbeta and 13 Jbeta primers that the PCR ran. Using immunoSEQ multiplex PCR, the repertoire was profiled, and TCRdb retains in-frame clones only, with some absent. The table shows about 92,000 clones, with 81% occurring only once. Overall study findings and caveats: In a later analysis, TCR beta V- and J-gene trimming showed a link to a missense DCLRE1C variant. Later analysis found that TCR beta chains associated with HLA were more clonally expanded than other, equally common chains. Within an earlier analysis, most TCR beta V segments proved productive either about 90% or about 30% of the time.

With regard to this clone: Its antigen remains unidentified.

Input material: PBMCs. This TCR came from a girl under 10 years old in good health and CMV-seropositive.

CDR3 DNA sequence: TGTGCCAGCAGCAAGACTAGCGGGATCAACCGGGGTGAGCAGTTCTTC. It encodes CASSKTSGINRGEQFF. The V and J genes are TRBV7-6 and TRBJ2-1, with 11 bases identical to TRBD2. In germline, CDR1 is SGHVS, CDR2 FNYEAQ. The CDR3 sequence is 16 residues long. Trimming removed 5 bases from V and 9 bases from J; junction bases left unmatched: 12.